The present entry profiles one TCR beta chain with its context. The PCR ran on 60 Vbeta and 13 Jbeta primers. Method: immunoSEQ multiplex PCR; TCRdb's copy keeps in-frame clones and lacks some. The sample has roughly 56,000 clones, about 80% seen once; the top ten hold 51%. The sample originates from a study of cytomegalovirus exposure and HLA in healthy donors. The clonotype comes from a man in his fifties or sixties in good health and CMV-seropositive. Sample: PBMCs.

The CDR3 DNA sequence: TGTGCCAGCATGGGGACTAGCGGGAGTAATGAGCAGTTCTTC. Translated: CASMGTSGSNEQFF. The chain links TRBV2 to TRBJ2-1, with 14 bases lining up with TRBD2. Germline-derived CDR1 and CDR2 are SNHLY and FYNNEI. This CDR3 comprises 14 residues. Trimming removed 7 bases from V and 7 bases from J; junction bases left unmatched: 3.